This TCR beta chain was recovered during a study of response to subunit inactivated influenza vaccine. TCRdb re-called the RT-PCR reads with MiXCR, one entry per CDR3 protein. Of some 540,000 distinct CDR3 sequences in the sample, approximately 20% were seen once. After removal of 4 bases from V and 7 bases from J, the junction contained 12 bases not matched to a gene. Germline values: CDR1 DFQATT, CDR2 SNEGSKA (reference sequence). CDR3 length: 15 amino acids. The same sample was also used in a study of T cells expressing NK-cell markers. That study reports: Scientists made TCR beta cDNA using 5'RACE template switching with UMIs. Sorted CD3+CD56+NKG2C+, CD3+CD56+NKG2C- and CD3+CD56-NKG2C+ T-cell subsets were beta-chain profiled. Eight donors were sequenced, of whom seven were HCMV-seropositive, while the remaining one was HCMV-seronegative. The HCMV specificity of the expanded NKG2C+ T cell clones stayed unresolved.

This chain joins TRBV20-1 and TRBJ2-1, with 8 bases that match TRBD1. The TCR comes from a man aged 50 or older who received an inactivated influenza vaccine. The sequencing used CD4+ T cells sorted from PBMCs, collected 12 days after vaccination. CDR3 sequence (DNA): TGCAGTGCTACAAGACTCGACAGGGGTGGGAATGAGCAGTTCTTC. Translating gives CSATRLDRGGNEQFF.